This TCR beta chain came from a study of shared clonotypes between healthy human individuals. Study-wide points: Naive CD4 clonotypes were shared across a few donors at about 5.3%. Relative to memory subsets, naive subsets generally showed larger estimated richness. Sampling covered blood only; tissue repertoires likely differ.

Germline V gene lookup returns CDR1 SGHVS and CDR2 FQNEAQ. Germline trimming cut 3 bases from V and 0 bases from J; bases unmatched to any gene: 14. The CDR3 is made up of 19 amino acids. Running of the assay took place at deep level. Produced via immunoSEQ multiplex PCR; TCRdb's table is partial and in-frame only. The sample yields about 2.1 million clones, 93% seen once. CD8 cells regarded as naive lacked CD45RO, were positively chosen for CCR7, and omitted terminally differentiated effector memory CD45RA+ cells. Notes on this clone: Its antigen remains unknown.

The sequence derives from a man aged 18 to 35 in good health. Some clones in this sample may be carry-over from other donors' samples. The chain uses TRBV7-8 and TRBJ2-7, with TRBD2 matching over 10 bases. What was sequenced was naive CD8+ T cells from PBMCs. In nucleotides, the CDR3 is TGTGCCAGCAGCTTTCCCGGACTAGCGGAGACAAAAAACTCCTACGAGCAGTACTTC. Protein: CASSFPGLAETKNSYEQYF.